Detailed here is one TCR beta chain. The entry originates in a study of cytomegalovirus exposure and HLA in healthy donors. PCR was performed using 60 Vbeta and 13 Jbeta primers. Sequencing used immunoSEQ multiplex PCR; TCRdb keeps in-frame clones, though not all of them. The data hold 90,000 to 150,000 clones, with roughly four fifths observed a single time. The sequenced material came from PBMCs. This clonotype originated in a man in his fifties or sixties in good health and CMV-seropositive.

The CDR3 sequence is CASSPGLIEQFF. CDR3 DNA sequence: TGTGCCAGCAGCCCGGGTCTTATAGAGCAGTTCTTC. The gene calls are TRBV7-9 and TRBJ2-1; D gene unclear. The V gene's germline CDR1 is SEHNR and CDR2 FQNEAQ (reference sequence). Trimming shortened V by 5 bases and J by 10 bases, and 12 bases separated the two germline ends. The CDR3 totals 12 residues.